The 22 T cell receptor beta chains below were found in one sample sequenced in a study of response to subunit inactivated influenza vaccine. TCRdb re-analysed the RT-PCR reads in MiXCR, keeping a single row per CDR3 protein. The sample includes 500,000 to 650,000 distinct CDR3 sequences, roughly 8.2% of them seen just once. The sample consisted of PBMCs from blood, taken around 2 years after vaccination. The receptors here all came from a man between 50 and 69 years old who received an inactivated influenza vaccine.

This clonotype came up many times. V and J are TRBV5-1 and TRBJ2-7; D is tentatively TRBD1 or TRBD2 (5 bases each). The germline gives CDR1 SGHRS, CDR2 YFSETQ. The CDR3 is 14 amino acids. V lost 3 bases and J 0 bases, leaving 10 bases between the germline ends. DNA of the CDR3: TGCGCCAGCAGCTCGGGACCGGGCTCCTACGAGCAGTACTTC. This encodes CASSSGPGSYEQYF.

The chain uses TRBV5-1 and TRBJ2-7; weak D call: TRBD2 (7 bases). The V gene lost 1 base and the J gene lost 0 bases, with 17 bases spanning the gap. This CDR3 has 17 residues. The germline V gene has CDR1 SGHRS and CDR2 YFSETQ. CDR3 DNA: TGCGCCAGCAGCTTGAGGGGGGGAGGCGGGTACTCCTACGAGCAGTACTTC. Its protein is CASSLRGGGGYSYEQYF.

CDR3: CASSYRGVNTEAFF. CDR3 nucleotides: TGTGCCAGCTCTTACCGCGGGGTGAACACTGAAGCTTTCTTT. This sequence joins TRBV18 and TRBJ1-1; D is uncertain. The CDR3 length is 14 residues. Trimming stripped 6 bases from V and 0 bases from J, with 11 bases between. CDR1 and CDR2 from the germline V gene are KGHSH and LQKENI.

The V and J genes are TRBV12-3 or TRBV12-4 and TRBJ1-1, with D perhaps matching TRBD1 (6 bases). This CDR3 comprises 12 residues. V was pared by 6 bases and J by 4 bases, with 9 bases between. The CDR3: CASRWTVTEAFF. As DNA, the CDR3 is TGTGCCAGCAGGTGGACAGTCACTGAAGCTTTCTTT.

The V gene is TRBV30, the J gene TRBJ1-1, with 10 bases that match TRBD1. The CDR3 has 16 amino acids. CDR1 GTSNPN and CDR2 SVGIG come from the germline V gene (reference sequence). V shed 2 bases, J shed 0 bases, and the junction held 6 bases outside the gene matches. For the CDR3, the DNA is TGTGCCTGGAGTATCTCCGGGACAGGGGTGAACACTGAAGCTTTCTTT. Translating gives CAWSISGTGVNTEAFF.

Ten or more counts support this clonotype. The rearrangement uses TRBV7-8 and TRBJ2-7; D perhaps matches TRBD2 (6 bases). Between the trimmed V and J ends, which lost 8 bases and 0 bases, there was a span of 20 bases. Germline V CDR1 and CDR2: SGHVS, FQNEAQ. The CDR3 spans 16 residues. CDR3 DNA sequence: TGTGCCAGCTTTAGGGGAGGTACGGGGAGCTCCTACGAGCAGTACTTC. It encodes CASFRGGTGSSYEQYF. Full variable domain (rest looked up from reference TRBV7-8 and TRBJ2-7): GAGVSQSPRYKVAKRGQDVALRCDPISGHVSLFWYQQALGQGPEFLTYFQNEAQLDKSGLPSDRFFAERPEGSVSTLKIQRTQQEDSAVYLCASFRGGTGSSYEQYFGPGTRLTVT.

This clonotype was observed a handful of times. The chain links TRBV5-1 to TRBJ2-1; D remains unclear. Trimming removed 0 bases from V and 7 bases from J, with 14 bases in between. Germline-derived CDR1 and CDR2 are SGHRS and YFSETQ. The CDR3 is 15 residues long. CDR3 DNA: TGCGCCAGCAGCTTGGCCTACGGTATGGGGAATGAGCAGTTCTTC. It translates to CASSLAYGMGNEQFF.

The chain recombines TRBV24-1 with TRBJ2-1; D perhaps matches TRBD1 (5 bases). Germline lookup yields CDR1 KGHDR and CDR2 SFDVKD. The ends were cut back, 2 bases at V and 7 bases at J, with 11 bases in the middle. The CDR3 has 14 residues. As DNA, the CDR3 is TGTGCCACCAGTGATTGGGGCGCGAGGAATGAGCAGTTCTTC. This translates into CATSDWGARNEQFF.

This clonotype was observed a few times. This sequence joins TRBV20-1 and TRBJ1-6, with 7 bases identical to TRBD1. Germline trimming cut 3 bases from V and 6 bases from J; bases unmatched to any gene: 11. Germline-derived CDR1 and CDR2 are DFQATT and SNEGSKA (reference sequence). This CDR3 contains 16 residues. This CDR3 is CSASGFPGQPNSPLHF. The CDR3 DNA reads TGCAGTGCTAGCGGGTTTCCGGGACAGCCTAATTCACCCCTCCACTTT.

In nucleotides, the CDR3 is TGTGCCAGCAGCCAGCGTCACGGTTACACCGGGGAGCTGTTTTTT. It encodes CASSQRHGYTGELFF. This chain links TRBV7-2 with TRBJ2-2; D not resolved. The germline V gene encodes CDR1 SGHTA and CDR2 FQGNSA. This CDR3 contains 15 residues. Trimming stripped 5 bases from V and 3 bases from J, with 13 bases between.

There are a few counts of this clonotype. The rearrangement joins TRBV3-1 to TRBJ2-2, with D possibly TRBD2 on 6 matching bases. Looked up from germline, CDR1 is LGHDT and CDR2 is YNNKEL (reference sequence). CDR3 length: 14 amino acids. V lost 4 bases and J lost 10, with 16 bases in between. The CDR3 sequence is CASSRNPWGEELFF. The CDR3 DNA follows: TGTGCCAGCAGCCGCAACCCTTGGGGGGAGGAGCTGTTTTTT. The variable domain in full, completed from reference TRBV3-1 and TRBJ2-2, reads DTAVSQTPKYLVTQMGNDKSIKCEQNLGHDTMYWYKQDSKKFLKIMFSYNNKELIINETVPNRFSPKSPDKAHLNLHINSLELGDSAVYFCASSRNPWGEELFFGEGSRLTVL.

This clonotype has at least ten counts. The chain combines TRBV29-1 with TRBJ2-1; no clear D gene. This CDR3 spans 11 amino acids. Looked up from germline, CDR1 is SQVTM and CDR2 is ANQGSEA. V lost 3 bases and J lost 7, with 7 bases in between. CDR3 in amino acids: CSVEQVNEQFF. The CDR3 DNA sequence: TGCAGCGTTGAGCAGGTTAATGAGCAGTTCTTC.

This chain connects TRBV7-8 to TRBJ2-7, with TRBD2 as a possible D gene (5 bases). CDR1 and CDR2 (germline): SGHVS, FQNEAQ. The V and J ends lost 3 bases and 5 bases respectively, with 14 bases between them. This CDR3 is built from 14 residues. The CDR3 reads CASSFGLNAHEQYF. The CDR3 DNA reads TGTGCCAGCAGCTTTGGACTGAATGCCCACGAGCAGTACTTC. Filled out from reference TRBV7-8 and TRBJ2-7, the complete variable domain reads GAGVSQSPRYKVAKRGQDVALRCDPISGHVSLFWYQQALGQGPEFLTYFQNEAQLDKSGLPSDRFFAERPEGSVSTLKIQRTQQEDSAVYLCASSFGLNAHEQYFGPGTRLTVT.

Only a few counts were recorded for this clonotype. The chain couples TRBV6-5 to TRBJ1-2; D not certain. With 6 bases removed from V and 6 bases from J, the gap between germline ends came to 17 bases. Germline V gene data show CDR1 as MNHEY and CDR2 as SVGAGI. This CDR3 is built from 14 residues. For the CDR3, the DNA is TGTGCCAGCAGCTCTACTAACCCCTCCCATGGCTACACCTTC. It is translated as CASSSTNPSHGYTF.

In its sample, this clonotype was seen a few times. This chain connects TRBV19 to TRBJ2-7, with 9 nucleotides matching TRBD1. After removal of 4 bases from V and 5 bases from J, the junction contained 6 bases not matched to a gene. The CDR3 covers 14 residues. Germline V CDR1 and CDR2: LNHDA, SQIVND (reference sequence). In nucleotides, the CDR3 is TGTGCCAGTAGTACGAGACAGGGGGTCAACGAGCAGTACTTC. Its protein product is CASSTRQGVNEQYF. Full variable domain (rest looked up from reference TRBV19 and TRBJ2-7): DGGITQSPKYLFRKEGQNVTLSCEQNLNHDAMYWYRQDPGQGLRLIYYSQIVNDFQKGDIAEGYSVSREKKESFPLTVTSAQKNPTAFYLCASSTRQGVNEQYFGPGTRLTVT.

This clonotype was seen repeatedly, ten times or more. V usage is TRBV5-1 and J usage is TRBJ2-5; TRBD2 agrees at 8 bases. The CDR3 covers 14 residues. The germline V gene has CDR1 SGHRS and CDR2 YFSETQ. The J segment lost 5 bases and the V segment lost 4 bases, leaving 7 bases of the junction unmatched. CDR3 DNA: TGCGCCAGCAGCCCTGGGACTAGTTTGGAGACCCAGTACTTC. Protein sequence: CASSPGTSLETQYF.

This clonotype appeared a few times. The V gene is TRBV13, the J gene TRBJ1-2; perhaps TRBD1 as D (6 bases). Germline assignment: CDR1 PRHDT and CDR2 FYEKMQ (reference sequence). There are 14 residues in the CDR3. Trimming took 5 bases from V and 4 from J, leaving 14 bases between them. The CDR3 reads CASSVDRSGYGYTF. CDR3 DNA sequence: TGTGCCAGCAGCGTCGACAGGTCAGGCTATGGCTACACCTTC.

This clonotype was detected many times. CDR3 amino acids: CASSLERSSYEQYF. The CDR3 nucleotides are TGTGCCAGCAGCTTAGAGCGGAGCTCCTACGAGCAGTACTTC. This chain uses TRBV11-2 with TRBJ2-7; no reliable D call. The CDR3 is 14 amino acids. CDR1 is SGHAT, CDR2 FQNNGV, per germline. The ends were cut back, 0 bases at V and 0 bases at J, with 6 bases in the middle.

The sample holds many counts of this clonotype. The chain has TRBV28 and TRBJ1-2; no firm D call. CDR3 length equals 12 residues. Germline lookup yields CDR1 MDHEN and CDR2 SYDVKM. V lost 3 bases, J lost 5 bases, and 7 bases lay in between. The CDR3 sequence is CASSFWEYGYTF. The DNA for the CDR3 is TGTGCCAGCAGTTTCTGGGAATATGGCTACACCTTC.

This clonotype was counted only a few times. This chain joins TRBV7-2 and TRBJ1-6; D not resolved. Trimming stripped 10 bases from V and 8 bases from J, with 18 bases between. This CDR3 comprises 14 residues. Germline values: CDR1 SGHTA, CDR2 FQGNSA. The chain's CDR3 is CATNSGPRYSPLHF. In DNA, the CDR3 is TGTGCCACCAACTCCGGGCCCCGTTATTCACCCCTCCACTTT.

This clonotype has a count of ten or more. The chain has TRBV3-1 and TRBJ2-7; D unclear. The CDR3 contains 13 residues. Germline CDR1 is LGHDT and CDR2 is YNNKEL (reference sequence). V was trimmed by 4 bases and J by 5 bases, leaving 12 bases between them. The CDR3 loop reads CASSLRIGDEQYF. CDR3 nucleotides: TGTGCCAGCAGCCTAAGGATTGGGGACGAGCAGTACTTC.

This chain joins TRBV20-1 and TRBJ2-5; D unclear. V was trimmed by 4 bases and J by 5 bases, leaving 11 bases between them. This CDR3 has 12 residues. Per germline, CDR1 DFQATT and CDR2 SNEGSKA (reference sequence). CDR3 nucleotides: TGCAGTGCTAACGCTCTTGGGGAGACCCAGTACTTC. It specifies CSANALGETQYF.